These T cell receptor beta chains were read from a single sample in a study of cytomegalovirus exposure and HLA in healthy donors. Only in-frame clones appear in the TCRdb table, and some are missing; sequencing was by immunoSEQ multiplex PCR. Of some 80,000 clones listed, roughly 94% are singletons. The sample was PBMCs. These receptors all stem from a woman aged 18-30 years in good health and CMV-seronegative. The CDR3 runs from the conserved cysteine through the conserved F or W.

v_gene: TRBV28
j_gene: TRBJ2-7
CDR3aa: CASSPDSGIYEQYF

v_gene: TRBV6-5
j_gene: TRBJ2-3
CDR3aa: CASRTSGRADTQYF

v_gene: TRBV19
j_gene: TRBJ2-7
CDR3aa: CASSIGTSEQYF

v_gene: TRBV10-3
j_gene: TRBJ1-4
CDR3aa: CAIRSGSTNEKLFF

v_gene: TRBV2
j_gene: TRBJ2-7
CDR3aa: CASIRLAGGSEQYF

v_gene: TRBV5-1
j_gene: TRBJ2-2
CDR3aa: CASSRDRGHGELFF

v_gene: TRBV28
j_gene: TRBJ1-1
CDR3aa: CASRIGGAGTEAFF

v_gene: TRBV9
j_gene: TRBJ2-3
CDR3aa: CASSLAGTPQLGDTQYF

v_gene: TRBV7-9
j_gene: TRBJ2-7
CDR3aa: CASSPRGHEQYF

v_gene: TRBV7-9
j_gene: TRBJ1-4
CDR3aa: CASSPGPGDNEKLFF

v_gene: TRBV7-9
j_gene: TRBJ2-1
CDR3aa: CASRPTGGAYNEQFF

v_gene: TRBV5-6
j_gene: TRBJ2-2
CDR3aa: CASSRDYTGELFF

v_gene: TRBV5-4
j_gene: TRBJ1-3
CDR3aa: CASSLRGGGNTIYF

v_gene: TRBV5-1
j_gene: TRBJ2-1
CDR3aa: CASSPHPSGDYNEQFF

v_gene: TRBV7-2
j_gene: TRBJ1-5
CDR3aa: CASSSPWEDGQPQHF

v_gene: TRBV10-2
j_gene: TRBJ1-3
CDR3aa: CASREQYGNTIYF

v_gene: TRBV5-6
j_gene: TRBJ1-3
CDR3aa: CASSLGQVISGNTIYF

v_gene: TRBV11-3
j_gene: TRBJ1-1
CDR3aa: CASSPGQGGNTEAFF

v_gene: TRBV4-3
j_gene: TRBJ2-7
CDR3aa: CASSQVAGVGYEQYF

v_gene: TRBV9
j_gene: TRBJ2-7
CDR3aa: CASSPRQARYEQYF

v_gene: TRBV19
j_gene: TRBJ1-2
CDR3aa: CASTKQGKTLYGYTF

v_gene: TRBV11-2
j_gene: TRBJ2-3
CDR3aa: CASSQRHRGFSGTDTQYF

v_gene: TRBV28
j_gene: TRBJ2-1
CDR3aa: CASSLTRPPGEQFF

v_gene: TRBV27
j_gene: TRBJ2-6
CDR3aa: CASIKRVGSGANVLTF

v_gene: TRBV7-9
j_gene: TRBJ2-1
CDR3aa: CASSLGGVSYNEQFF

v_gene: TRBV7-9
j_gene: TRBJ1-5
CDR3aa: CASSLHSNQPQHF

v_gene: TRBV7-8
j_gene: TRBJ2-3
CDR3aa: CASSPLAGGSTDTQYF

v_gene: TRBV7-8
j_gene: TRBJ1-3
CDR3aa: CASSPAGNTIYF

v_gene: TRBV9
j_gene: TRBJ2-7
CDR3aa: CASSVGARGIYEQYF

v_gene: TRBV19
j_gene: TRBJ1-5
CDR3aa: CASSIPGLGQPQHF

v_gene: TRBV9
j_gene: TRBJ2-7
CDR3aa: CASTKGQAPYEQYF

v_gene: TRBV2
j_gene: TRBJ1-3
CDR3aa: CASSRVANSGNTIYF

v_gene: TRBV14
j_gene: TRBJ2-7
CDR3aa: CASSQPGTGVYEQYF

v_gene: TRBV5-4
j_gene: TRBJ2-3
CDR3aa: CASSLSSRSTDTQYF

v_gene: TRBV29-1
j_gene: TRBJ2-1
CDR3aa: CSVEEAADEQFF

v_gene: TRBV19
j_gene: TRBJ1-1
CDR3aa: CAIDRGSFVSEAFF

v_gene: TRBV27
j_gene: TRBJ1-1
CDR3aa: CASTQSILNTEAFF

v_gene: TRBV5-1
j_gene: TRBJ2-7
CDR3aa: CASSPVQGYEQYF

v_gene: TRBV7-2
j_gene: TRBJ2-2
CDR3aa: CASSLVGARVTGELFF

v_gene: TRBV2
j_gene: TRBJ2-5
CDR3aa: CASSLAVEETQYF